This T cell receptor beta chain is drawn from a study of control samples from healthy donors and cancer patients. The CDR3 spans 16 residues. From germline, CDR1 is DFQATT and CDR2 SNEGSKA (reference sequence). Deletions cut 3 bases from V and 4 bases from J, with 18 bases between. In this sample, this clone turned up a few times. Sequencing used immunoSEQ multiplex PCR; TCRdb keeps in-frame clones, though not all of them. This table has tens of thousands of clones, 80% to 90% appearing once. The receptor's source is a woman between 55 and 75 years old with lung cancer. The rearrangement links TRBV20-1 to TRBJ2-2; weak D call: TRBD2 (6 bases). Sequenced sample: PBMCs. In nucleotides, the CDR3 is TGCAGTGCTAGTCGGTCCGGAGGGGCGGGCACCGGGGAGCTGTTTTTT. Its protein product is CSASRSGGAGTGELFF.